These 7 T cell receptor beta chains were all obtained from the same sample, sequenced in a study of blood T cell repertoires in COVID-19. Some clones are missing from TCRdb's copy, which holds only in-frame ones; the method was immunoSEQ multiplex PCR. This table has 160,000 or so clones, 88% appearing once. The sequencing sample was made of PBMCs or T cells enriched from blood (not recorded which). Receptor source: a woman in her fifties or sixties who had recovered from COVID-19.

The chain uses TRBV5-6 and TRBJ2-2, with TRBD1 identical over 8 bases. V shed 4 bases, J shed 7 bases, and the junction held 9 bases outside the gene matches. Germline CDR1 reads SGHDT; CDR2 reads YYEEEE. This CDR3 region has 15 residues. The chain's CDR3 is CASSLMDRAGGELFF. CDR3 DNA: TGTGCCAGCAGCCTGATGGACAGGGCGGGCGGGGAGCTGTTTTTT.

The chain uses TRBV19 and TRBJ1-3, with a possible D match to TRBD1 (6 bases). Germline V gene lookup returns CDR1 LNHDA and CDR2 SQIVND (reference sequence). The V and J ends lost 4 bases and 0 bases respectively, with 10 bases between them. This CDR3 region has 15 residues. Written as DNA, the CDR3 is TGTGCCAGTAGTACCCGGACAGTCTCTGGAAACACCATATATTTT. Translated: CASSTRTVSGNTIYF. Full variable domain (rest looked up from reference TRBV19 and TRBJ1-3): DGGITQSPKYLFRKEGQNVTLSCEQNLNHDAMYWYRQDPGQGLRLIYYSQIVNDFQKGDIAEGYSVSREKKESFPLTVTSAQKNPTAFYLCASSTRTVSGNTIYFGEGSWLTVV.

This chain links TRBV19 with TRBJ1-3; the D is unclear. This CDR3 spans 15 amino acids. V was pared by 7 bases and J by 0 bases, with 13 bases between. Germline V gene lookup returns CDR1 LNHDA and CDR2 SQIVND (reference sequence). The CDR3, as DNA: TGTGCCAGTACCCCCGACGGGAACTCTGGAAACACCATATATTTT. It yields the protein CASTPDGNSGNTIYF. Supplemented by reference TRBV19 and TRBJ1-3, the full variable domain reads DGGITQSPKYLFRKEGQNVTLSCEQNLNHDAMYWYRQDPGQGLRLIYYSQIVNDFQKGDIAEGYSVSREKKESFPLTVTSAQKNPTAFYLCASTPDGNSGNTIYFGEGSWLTVV.

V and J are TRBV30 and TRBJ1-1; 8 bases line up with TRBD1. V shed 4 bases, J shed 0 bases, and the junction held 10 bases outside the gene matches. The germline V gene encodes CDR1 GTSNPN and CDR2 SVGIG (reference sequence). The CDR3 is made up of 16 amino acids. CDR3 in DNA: TGTGCCTGGACCGATACAGGGGGAAAAATGAACACTGAAGCTTTCTTT. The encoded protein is CAWTDTGGKMNTEAFF.

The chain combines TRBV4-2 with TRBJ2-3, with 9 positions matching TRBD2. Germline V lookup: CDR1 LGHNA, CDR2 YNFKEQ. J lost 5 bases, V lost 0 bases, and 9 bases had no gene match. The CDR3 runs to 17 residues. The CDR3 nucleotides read TGTGCCAGCAGCCAAGAGAGGGCGGGGGGGCCTGGAGATACGCAGTATTTT. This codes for CASSQERAGGPGDTQYF.

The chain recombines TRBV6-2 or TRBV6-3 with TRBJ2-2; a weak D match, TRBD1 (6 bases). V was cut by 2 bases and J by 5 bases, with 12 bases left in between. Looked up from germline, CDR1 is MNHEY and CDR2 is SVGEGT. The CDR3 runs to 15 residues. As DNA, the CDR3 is TGTGCCAGCAGTTACGGGGGCAGTAGAACCGGGGAGCTGTTTTTT. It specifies CASSYGGSRTGELFF.

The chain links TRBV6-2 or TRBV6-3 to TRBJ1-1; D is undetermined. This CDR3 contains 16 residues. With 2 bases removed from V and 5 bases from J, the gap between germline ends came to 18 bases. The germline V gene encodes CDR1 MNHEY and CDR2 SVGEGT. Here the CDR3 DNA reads TGTGCCAGCAGTTACAGCGACCCCGACCCGGGGACTGAAGCTTTCTTT. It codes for CASSYSDPDPGTEAFF.